The 29 T cell receptor beta chains in this list originate from one sample, sequenced in a study of blood T cells in healthy people across ages. A second PCR, run for about 7 to 11 cycles, used a sample-barcoded 5' primer plus a J-beta primer mix. Via MiXCR, TCRdb re-called the 5' RACE reads, giving one row per CDR3 protein. The sample carries under 2,000,000 distinct CDR3 sequences, about 50% recorded once. Sample: blood. Source of these receptors: a woman aged 40 to 50 in good health.

CDR3 DNA: TGTGCCAGCTCACCAGATATGACAGGGGGGTTTGAAAAACTGTTTTTT. Protein sequence: CASSPDMTGGFEKLFF. The chain couples TRBV18 to TRBJ1-4; 9 nucleotides line up with TRBD1. From germline, CDR1 is KGHSH and CDR2 LQKENI. Trimming cost V 2 bases and J 7 bases; bases outside gene matches: 8. The CDR3 has 16 amino acids.

The V and J genes are TRBV6-2 or TRBV6-3 and TRBJ2-1, with 13 bases lining up with TRBD2. Germline V lookup: CDR1 MNHEY, CDR2 SVGEGT. Trimming cost V 6 bases and J 5 bases; bases outside gene matches: 13. CDR3 length: 18 amino acids. CDR3 DNA: TGTGCCAGCAGCCATCCGAGGGTTGGACTAGCGGGGGACAATGAGCAGTTCTTC. This gives the protein CASSHPRVGLAGDNEQFF.

The chain links TRBV4-2 to TRBJ1-2; TRBD1 matches at 8 bases. The V gene end was trimmed by 4 bases and the J gene end by 5 bases; junction bases not matched to a gene: 12. Germline CDR1 and CDR2: LGHNA and YNFKEQ. The CDR3 spans 16 residues. The CDR3 sequence is CASSPGGTGPTYGYTF. DNA of the CDR3: TGTGCCAGCAGCCCGGGGGGGACAGGACCCACGTATGGCTACACCTTC.

CDR3 residues: CASSQEVAGLDTQYF. The CDR3 bases are TGCGCCAGCAGCCAAGAGGTAGCGGGGCTGGATACGCAGTATTTT. The chain combines TRBV4-3 with TRBJ2-3, with TRBD2 identical over 8 bases. The V gene end was trimmed by 0 bases and the J gene end by 6 bases; junction bases not matched to a gene: 5. Germline V gives CDR1 LGHNA, CDR2 YSLEER. The CDR3 has 15 amino acids.

The J gene is TRBJ2-7, the V gene TRBV6-5; 7 bases are a match to TRBD1. This CDR3 is 15 amino acids long. J was trimmed by 3 bases and V by 7 bases; bases with no gene match: 12. Germline V CDR1 and CDR2: MNHEY, SVGAGI. This CDR3 is CASKPGQVGIYEQYF. In DNA, the CDR3 is TGTGCCAGCAAGCCCGGACAGGTGGGGATCTACGAGCAGTACTTC.

The chain recombines TRBV20-1 with TRBJ2-1; D remains ambiguous. V was clipped by 1 base and J by 0 bases, with 13 bases between them. Germline CDR1 reads DFQATT; CDR2 reads SNEGSKA (reference sequence). The CDR3 spans 16 residues. This CDR3 reads CSARVPTRASYNEQFF. CDR3 DNA: TGCAGTGCTAGAGTTCCCACAAGGGCCTCCTACAATGAGCAGTTCTTC.

The rearrangement uses TRBV20-1 and TRBJ2-7; TRBD2 might be the D (7 bases). Germline V gene data show CDR1 as DFQATT and CDR2 as SNEGSKA (reference sequence). The CDR3 length is 14 residues. V was pared by 5 bases and J by 3 bases, with 17 bases between. The CDR3 bases are TGCAGTGCTTCCAGAGGGGGGGCGTTCTACGAGCAGTACTTC. Its translation: CSASRGGAFYEQYF.

The gene calls are TRBV6-2 or TRBV6-3 and TRBJ1-5; D is unresolved. The V and J ends lost 8 bases and 10 bases respectively, with 21 bases between them. The CDR3 runs 14 residues. CDR1 is MNHEY, CDR2 SVGEGT, per germline. CDR3 bases: TGTGCCAGCGCCCTTATACTTCGTGGGGAACCCCAGCATTTT. Translation gives CASALILRGEPQHF.

The chain joins TRBV7-9 to TRBJ2-7; D uncertain. CDR3 length: 16 amino acids. Trimming cost V 1 base and J 1 base, with 14 bases left between them. CDR1 and CDR2 from the germline V gene are SEHNR and FQNEAQ (reference sequence). This CDR3 reads CASSLGVQEKSYEQYF. CDR3 coding DNA: TGTGCCAGCAGCTTAGGGGTTCAGGAAAAGTCCTACGAGCAGTACTTC.

The chain links TRBV4-2 to TRBJ2-1; D not resolved. The CDR3 spans 15 residues. Trimming removed 0 bases at V and 4 bases at J, with 10 bases between. Germline CDR1 LGHNA, CDR2 YNFKEQ. The CDR3 loop is CASSQDSAGYNEQFF. CDR3 sequence (DNA): TGTGCCAGCAGCCAAGATTCGGCAGGATACAATGAGCAGTTCTTC.

The J gene is TRBJ1-2, the V gene TRBV19; a possible D gene is TRBD1 (5 bases). The CDR3 sequence is 15 residues long. Germline V gives CDR1 LNHDA, CDR2 SQIVND (reference sequence). Trimming took off 4 bases at V and 2 bases at J, with 14 bases between the two ends. The CDR3 reads CASSTGTGPNYGYTF. The CDR3 bases are TGTGCCAGTAGTACGGGTACGGGACCGAACTATGGCTACACCTTC. The entire variable domain, with the rest obtained from reference TRBV19 and TRBJ1-2, is as follows: DGGITQSPKYLFRKEGQNVTLSCEQNLNHDAMYWYRQDPGQGLRLIYYSQIVNDFQKGDIAEGYSVSREKKESFPLTVTSAQKNPTAFYLCASSTGTGPNYGYTFGSGTRLTVV.

This clonotype was found many times. The chain links TRBV6-2 or TRBV6-3 to TRBJ2-7; D gene unclear. The CDR3 contains 14 residues. Germline CDR1 is MNHEY and CDR2 is SVGEGT. Trimming took off 5 bases at V and 3 bases at J, with 14 bases between the two ends. The CDR3 DNA is TGTGCCAGCAGTCGGCCCCCCCCCGTCTACGAGCAGTACTTC. This translates into CASSRPPPVYEQYF.

CDR3 DNA: TGTGCCAGTCGAACTAGCTCCGGAAACATTCAGTACTTC. Translated: CASRTSSGNIQYF. This chain joins TRBV12-3 or TRBV12-4 and TRBJ2-4; TRBD2 might be the D (6 bases). V lost 9 bases and J 6 bases, leaving 15 bases between the germline ends. This CDR3 is built from 13 residues.

This sequence joins TRBV7-2 and TRBJ2-1, with D possibly TRBD2 on 5 matching bases. The germline V gene encodes CDR1 SGHTA and CDR2 FQGNSA. Trimming stripped 5 bases from V and 6 bases from J, with 14 bases between. CDR3 length: 14 amino acids. Here the CDR3 DNA reads TGTGCCAGCAGCCCCCCAAGTCGGGGCAATGAGCAGTTCTTC. Translating it yields CASSPPSRGNEQFF.

V is TRBV6-5 and J is TRBJ1-2; 8 positions agree with TRBD1. CDR1 and CDR2 from the germline V gene are MNHEY and SVGAGI. The CDR3 extends over 14 amino acids. J was trimmed by 8 bases and V by 2 bases; bases with no gene match: 7. The CDR3 region has the DNA TGTGCCAGCAGTTACGGGCAGGGGGCGGCAGGCTACACCTTC. Its translation is CASSYGQGAAGYTF.

The gene calls are TRBV3-1 and TRBJ2-5; D gene unclear. The J call may be incorrect, as the DNA end agrees better with TRBJ2-7. This CDR3 is built from 12 residues. The germline V gene has CDR1 LGHDT and CDR2 YNNKEL (reference sequence). The CDR3 spells CASSLTQYEQYF. The CDR3 DNA follows: TGTGCCAGCAGCCTGACTCAATACGAGCAGTACTTC.

The chain combines TRBV28 with TRBJ2-5, with D perhaps assigned TRBD1 or TRBD2 (6 bases each). There are 14 residues in the CDR3. Trimming removed 8 bases from V and 5 bases from J, with 18 bases in between. Germline V gives CDR1 MDHEN, CDR2 SYDVKM. The CDR3 loop is CASFTRGVGETQYF. Written as DNA, the CDR3 is TGTGCCAGCTTCACGAGGGGGGTTGGGGAGACCCAGTACTTC.

This chain uses TRBV6-2 or TRBV6-3 with TRBJ2-7, with 7 positions matching TRBD2. The V segment lost 6 bases and the J segment 4 bases; nucleotides outside the gene matches: 12. CDR3 length equals 15 residues. Per germline, CDR1 MNHEY and CDR2 SVGEGT. The CDR3 DNA is TGTGCCAGCAGGCGACTAGCCGGTACCTCGTACGAGCAGTACTTC. It yields the protein CASRRLAGTSYEQYF.

This clonotype was found a few times. V and J are TRBV4-3 and TRBJ2-6, with 7 bases fitting TRBD2. CDR1 is LGHNA, CDR2 YSLEER, per germline. The trim removed 5 bases at V and 0 bases at J, leaving 4 bases unmatched. This CDR3 has 16 residues. Here the CDR3 DNA reads TGCGCCAGCAGCTCCCGCGGGAGCTCTGGGGCCAACGTCCTGACTTTC. Translated: CASSSRGSSGANVLTF.

This clonotype was observed a few times. V and J are TRBV7-9 and TRBJ2-1, with 8 bases aligning to TRBD1. Germline V gene data show CDR1 as SEHNR and CDR2 as FQNEAQ (reference sequence). The ends lost 6 bases at V and 4 bases at J; junction bases unmatched: 8. The CDR3 covers 15 residues. The CDR3 is CASRTDRGPYNEQFF. For the CDR3, the DNA is TGTGCCAGCAGGACCGACAGGGGACCTTACAATGAGCAGTTCTTC. Filled out from reference TRBV7-9 and TRBJ2-1, the complete variable domain reads DTGVSQNPRHKITKRGQNVTFRCDPISEHNRLYWYRQTLGQGPEFLTYFQNEAQLEKSRLLSDRFSAERPKGSFSTLEIQRTEQGDSAMYLCASRTDRGPYNEQFFGPGTRLTVL.

This chain joins TRBV3-1 and TRBJ1-6; a weak D match, TRBD1 (6 bases). Germline assignment: CDR1 LGHDT and CDR2 YNNKEL (reference sequence). V gave up 1 base and J gave up 4 bases, with 8 bases separating them. The CDR3 extends over 15 amino acids. The CDR3 protein is CASSQVGQYNSPLHF. CDR3 in DNA: TGTGCCAGCAGCCAAGTCGGACAGTATAATTCACCCCTCCACTTT.

This clonotype occurred a few times. The chain couples TRBV6-2 or TRBV6-3 to TRBJ2-7, with D possibly TRBD2 on 5 matching bases. The V gene lost 2 bases and the J gene lost 7 bases, with 15 bases spanning the gap. The CDR3 spans 14 residues. Germline V gene data show CDR1 as MNHEY and CDR2 as SVGEGT. The CDR3 is CASSYNAGPGEQYF. The CDR3 DNA reads as TGTGCCAGCAGTTACAATGCAGGTCCGGGGGAGCAGTACTTC.

The chain joins TRBV4-3 to TRBJ1-5; possibly TRBD1 for D (6 bases). Germline V gives CDR1 LGHNA, CDR2 YSLEER. The V end was cut by 0 bases, the J end by 6 bases, with 12 bases between. This CDR3 has 15 residues. CDR3 sequence: CASSQDRWGPQPQHF. The CDR3 DNA reads TGCGCCAGCAGCCAAGACAGGTGGGGGCCTCAGCCCCAGCATTTT.

The chain joins TRBV20-1 to TRBJ2-1; TRBD2 aligns across 8 bases. V was pared by 5 bases and J by 7 bases, with 7 bases of the junction left unmatched. Germline values: CDR1 DFQATT, CDR2 SNEGSKA (reference sequence). This CDR3 region has 13 residues. The chain's CDR3 is CSAGRTSLNEQFF. In nucleotides, the CDR3 is TGCAGTGCTGGAAGGACTAGCTTAAATGAGCAGTTCTTC.

The chain uses TRBV11-2 and TRBJ2-6, with D tentatively TRBD1 or TRBD2 (5 bases each). V lost 5 bases and J lost 3, with 11 bases in between. The CDR3 totals 15 residues. Germline values: CDR1 SGHAT, CDR2 FQNNGV. CDR3 in DNA: TGTGCCAGCAGCCCAACGAGGGGTGGGGCCAACGTCCTGACTTTC. Its protein product is CASSPTRGGANVLTF.

J is TRBJ2-5 and V is TRBV28; 9 nucleotides agree with TRBD2. There are 17 residues in the CDR3. J gave up 7 bases and V 2 bases, and 14 bases lay outside the gene matches. Germline V gives CDR1 MDHEN, CDR2 SYDVKM. The CDR3 DNA reads as TGTGCCAGCAGTTTAGGGTTAGCGGGGGCCACCACCGGGACCCAGTACTTC. Its translation: CASSLGLAGATTGTQYF.

The chain combines TRBV20-1 with TRBJ2-7; a possible D gene is TRBD2 (7 bases). Looked up from germline, CDR1 is DFQATT and CDR2 is SNEGSKA (reference sequence). CDR3 size: 13 residues. V lost 0 bases and J 2 bases, leaving 8 bases between the germline ends. The CDR3 region has the DNA TGCAGTGCTAGAGAAGGGGGGGCCTACGAGCAGTACTTC. The encoded protein is CSAREGGAYEQYF.

The rearrangement links TRBV6-2 or TRBV6-3 to TRBJ1-6; D is unresolved. Germline V gene data show CDR1 as MNHEY and CDR2 as SVGEGT. The CDR3 spans 13 residues. V was cut by 5 bases and J by 11 bases, with 13 bases left in between. Here the CDR3 DNA reads TGTGCCAGCAGTATTTTCCAGGAGACACCCCTCCACTTT. It encodes CASSIFQETPLHF.

The V and J genes are TRBV7-2 and TRBJ2-2, with TRBD2 matching 8 bases. Germline trimming cut 6 bases from V and 6 bases from J; bases unmatched to any gene: 12. Germline V gene lookup returns CDR1 SGHTA and CDR2 FQGNSA. The CDR3 contains 16 residues. CDR3 sequence (DNA): TGTGCCAGCAGTCCTCCCGGGACTAGGGGTTCCGGGGAGCTGTTTTTT. Protein product: CASSPPGTRGSGELFF.